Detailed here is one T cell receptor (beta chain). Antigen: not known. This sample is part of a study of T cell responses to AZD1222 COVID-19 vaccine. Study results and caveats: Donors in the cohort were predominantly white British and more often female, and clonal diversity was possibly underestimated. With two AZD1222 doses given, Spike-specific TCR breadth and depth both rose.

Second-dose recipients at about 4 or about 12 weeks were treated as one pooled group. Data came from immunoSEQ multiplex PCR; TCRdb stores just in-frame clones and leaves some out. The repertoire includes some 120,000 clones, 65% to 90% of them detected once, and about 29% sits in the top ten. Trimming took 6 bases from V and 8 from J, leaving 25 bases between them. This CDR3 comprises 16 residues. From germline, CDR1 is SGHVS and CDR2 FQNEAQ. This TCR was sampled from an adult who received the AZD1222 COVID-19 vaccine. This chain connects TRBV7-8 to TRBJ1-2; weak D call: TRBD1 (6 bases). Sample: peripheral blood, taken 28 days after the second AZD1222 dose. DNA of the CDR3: TGTGCCAGCAGGTCGGGAACGAGGGGGGCCAGAGAAGGCTACACCTTC. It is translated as CASRSGTRGAREGYTF. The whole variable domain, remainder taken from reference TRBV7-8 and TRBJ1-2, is GAGVSQSPRYKVAKRGQDVALRCDPISGHVSLFWYQQALGQGPEFLTYFQNEAQLDKSGLPSDRFFAERPEGSVSTLKIQRTQQEDSAVYLCASRSGTRGAREGYTFGSGTRLTVV.